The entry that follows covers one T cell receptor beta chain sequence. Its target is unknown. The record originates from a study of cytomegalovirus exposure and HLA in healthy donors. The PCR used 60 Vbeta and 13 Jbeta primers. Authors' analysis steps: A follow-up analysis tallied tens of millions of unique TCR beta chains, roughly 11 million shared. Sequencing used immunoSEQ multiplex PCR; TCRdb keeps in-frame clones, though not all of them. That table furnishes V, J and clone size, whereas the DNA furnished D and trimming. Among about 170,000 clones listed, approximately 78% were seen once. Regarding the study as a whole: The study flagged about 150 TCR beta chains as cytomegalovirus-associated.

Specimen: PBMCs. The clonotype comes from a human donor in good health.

The CDR3 region has the DNA TGTGCCAGCAGCTCAGCGCCTTCTGACGGCGGTCAGCCCCAGCATTTT. Its protein product is CASSSAPSDGGQPQHF. V usage is TRBV7-2 and J usage is TRBJ1-5; D ambiguous. The CDR3 has 16 amino acids. Trimming pared 4 bases from V and 6 bases from J, leaving 19 bases between. Germline CDR1 and CDR2: SGHTA and FQGNSA. The variable domain in full, with the rest retrieved from reference TRBV7-2 and TRBJ1-5, is GAGVSQSPSNKVTEKGKDVELRCDPISGHTALYWYRQSLGQGLEFLIYFQGNSAPDKSGLPSDRFSAERTGGSVSTLTIQRTQQEDSAVYLCASSSAPSDGGQPQHFGDGTRLSIL.